The 9 T cell receptor beta chains given below trace back to one sample, sequenced in a study of Graves' ophthalmopathy and Graves' hyperthyroidism (dated by TCRdb to 2017 to 2018). The sequencer listed for this sample is Illumina HiSeq 2000. TCR beta CDR3 regions were amplified from RNA transcripts for repertoire sequencing. A first-round RT-PCR used HTBI primers with the Qiagen OneStep RT-PCR kit, followed by a second-round multiplex PCR, size selection and purification. TCRdb itself trimmed the public reads at Q25 with fastp, ran MiXCR and retained productive beta chains. A single entry per CDR3 protein holds the most common genes and DNA from its merged rows. This sample is represented by 500,000 to 600,000 distinct CDR3 sequences; 39% of them were singletons. The top ten constitute roughly 4% of the sample. What was sequenced was peripheral blood or thyroid tissue (not recorded which). The receptors stem from an adult man with Graves' hyperthyroidism.

This chain connects TRBV2 to TRBJ2-2; D ambiguous. CDR1 is SNHLY, CDR2 FYNNEI, per germline. This CDR3 is built from 11 residues. V lost 7 bases and J lost 7, with 7 bases in between. CDR3 nucleotide sequence: TGTGCCAGCACGCTTAGCGGGGAGCTGTTTTTT. Protein sequence: CASTLSGELFF.

This sequence joins TRBV9 and TRBJ1-1, with 9 nucleotides matching TRBD1. The junction had 10 bases not matched to a gene; V was cut back by 4 bases and J by 0 bases. The CDR3 is made up of 17 amino acids. Germline CDR1 reads SGDLS; CDR2 reads YYNGEE. The CDR3 sequence is CASSPTDRGIMNTEAFF. In DNA, the CDR3 is TGTGCCAGCAGCCCAACGGACAGGGGCATTATGAACACTGAAGCTTTCTTT.

This clonotype has ten or more counts. The genes are TRBV24-1 and TRBJ1-1, with 11 nucleotides matching TRBD1. The CDR3 is 15 amino acids. The V segment lost 3 bases and the J segment 4 bases; nucleotides outside the gene matches: 3. CDR1 is KGHDR, CDR2 SFDVKD, per germline. DNA of the CDR3: TGTGCCACCAGTGATAGCGGGACAGGGGGCACTGAAGCTTTCTTT. Translated, it gives CATSDSGTGGTEAFF.

The chain links TRBV7-2 to TRBJ1-2, with D tentatively TRBD1 (6 bases). The CDR3 is 16 residues long. Germline CDR1 reads SGHTA; CDR2 reads FQGNSA. V was trimmed by 3 bases and J by 8 bases, leaving 22 bases between them. The CDR3: CASSLMAGEEQFGYTF. The CDR3 nucleotides are TGTGCCAGCAGCTTGATGGCAGGGGAAGAGCAGTTCGGCTACACCTTC.

The chain joins TRBV29-1 to TRBJ2-7; 7 bases agree with TRBD1. The germline CDR1 and CDR2 sequences are SQVTM and ANQGSEA. V was clipped by 6 bases and J by 0 bases; unmatched bases: 5. CDR3 length: 13 residues. As DNA, the CDR3 is TGCAGCGTGTCGACAGGGAGCTCCTACGAGCAGTACTTC. This sequence encodes CSVSTGSSYEQYF.

The chain has TRBV30 and TRBJ1-2; tentatively, D is TRBD1 (6 bases). The CDR3 has 15 amino acids. The germline V and J ends were trimmed by 2 bases and 2 bases, with 15 bases remaining between them. CDR1 GTSNPN and CDR2 SVGIG come from the germline V gene (reference sequence). DNA of the CDR3: TGTGCCTGGAGTATGGCGGACAGAATGAACTATGGCTACACCTTC. Amino acids: CAWSMADRMNYGYTF.

The gene calls are TRBV24-1 and TRBJ2-5; the D gene could be TRBD1 or TRBD2 (6 bases each). The CDR3 runs to 14 residues. V was pared by 6 bases and J by 3 bases, with 13 bases between. Per germline, CDR1 KGHDR and CDR2 SFDVKD. The CDR3, as DNA: TGTGCCACCAGTCGAGGGGGGCGGAAAGAGACCCAGTACTTC. Its protein is CATSRGGRKETQYF.

In its sample, this clonotype was seen once. The chain couples TRBV29-1 to TRBJ2-2; no reliable D call. Trimming removed 5 bases at V and 6 bases at J, with 7 bases between. Germline-derived CDR1 and CDR2 are SQVTM and ANQGSEA. The CDR3 extends over 11 amino acids. CDR3: CSVFISGELFF. The CDR3, as DNA: TGCAGCGTTTTCATATCCGGGGAGCTGTTTTTT.

This clonotype showed up many times. This sequence joins TRBV7-9 and TRBJ1-6; perhaps TRBD1 as D (6 bases). Germline CDR1 SEHNR, CDR2 FQNEAQ (reference sequence). The V end was cut by 5 bases, the J end by 11 bases, with 13 bases between. The CDR3 runs 13 residues. The CDR3 DNA reads as TGTGCCAGCAGCCCCACGAGGGGGGCACCCCTCCACTTT. Amino acids: CASSPTRGAPLHF.